A selection of T cell receptor beta chains follows, all from one sample in a study of MAIT cells during Salmonella Paratyphi A infection. One entry per CDR3 protein, called by TCRdb with MiXCR from the 5' RACE reads. The sample consists of several hundred distinct CDR3 sequences, 16% of them appearing once. Sequences were derived from MAIT cells from blood, sampled at the middle sampling point of the challenge study. The receptors derive from a person between 18 and 69 years old who was deliberately infected with Salmonella Paratyphi A in a paratyphoid fever challenge study. Each CDR3 is given with its conserved first and last residue. Each record gives: clone size, D gene, V gene, J gene, CDR3 DNA, CDR3 protein. The D gene is left open where the match is weak. Clone sizes are given selectively: once, few, many, or a class where the clone is expanded.

clone size: NA; D gene: TRBD2; V gene: TRBV6-1; J gene: TRBJ2-3; CDR3 DNA: TGTGCCAGCAGTGAAGAGCGGGGGAGCACAGATACGCAGTATTTT; CDR3 protein: CASSEERGSTDTQYF
clone size: many; D gene: TRBD2; V gene: TRBV6-4; J gene: TRBJ2-3; CDR3 DNA: TGTGCCAGCAGTGATGGGACTAGCGGGGGGGCAGATACGCAGTATTTT; CDR3 protein: CASSDGTSGGADTQYF
clone size: medium-sized; D gene: TRBD2; V gene: TRBV6-4; J gene: TRBJ2-3; CDR3 DNA: TGTGCCAGCAGTGAAGCGGGGGGCACAGATACGCAGTATTTT; CDR3 protein: CASSEAGGTDTQYF
clone size: large; D gene: TRBD2; V gene: TRBV7-3; J gene: TRBJ2-5; CDR3 DNA: TGTGCCAGCAGCGACGGACTAGCGGGGGGGCCCGAGACCCAGTACTTC; CDR3 protein: CASSDGLAGGPETQYF
clone size: NA; D gene: TRBD2; V gene: TRBV5-8; J gene: TRBJ2-3; CDR3 DNA: TGTGCCAGCAGCTTTGTTCGAACGGGGGGGTCAGATACGCAGTATTTT; CDR3 protein: CASSFVRTGGSDTQYF
clone size: hyperexpanded; D gene: NA; V gene: TRBV2; J gene: TRBJ1-5; CDR3 DNA: TGTGCCAGCAGTGTCGACGGCAATCAGCCCCAGCATTTT; CDR3 protein: CASSVDGNQPQHF
clone size: medium-sized; D gene: TRBD2; V gene: TRBV20-1; J gene: TRBJ2-7; CDR3 DNA: TGCAGTGCTAGAGGGGGGGGGGAGATAACCGAGCAGTACTTC; CDR3 protein: CSARGGGEITEQYF
clone size: medium-sized; D gene: TRBD2; V gene: TRBV20-1; J gene: TRBJ2-5; CDR3 DNA: TGCAGTGCTAGATCCGGGGGGGCCAGGGAGACCCAGTACTTC; CDR3 protein: CSARSGGARETQYF
clone size: many; D gene: TRBD1; V gene: TRBV6-4; J gene: TRBJ2-1; CDR3 DNA: TGTGCCAGCAGTGACTCGACAGGGGGCTACAATGAGCAGTTCTTC; CDR3 protein: CASSDSTGGYNEQFF
clone size: many; D gene: TRBD2; V gene: TRBV6-2/TRBV6-3; J gene: TRBJ2-2; CDR3 DNA: TGTGCCAGCAGTTATGGCGGGGGGGCCACCGGGGAGCTGTTTTTT; CDR3 protein: CASSYGGGATGELFF
clone size: large; D gene: NA; V gene: TRBV6-4; J gene: TRBJ2-3; CDR3 DNA: TGTGCCAGCAGTGTAAAGGGGGGAACAGATACGCAGTATTTT; CDR3 protein: CASSVKGGTDTQYF
clone size: medium-sized; D gene: TRBD2; V gene: TRBV28; J gene: TRBJ2-5; CDR3 DNA: TGTGCCAGCAGTGTCGGGACTAGCGGGAGGCCAGAGACCCAGTACTTC; CDR3 protein: CASSVGTSGRPETQYF
clone size: many; D gene: TRBD2; V gene: TRBV20-1; J gene: TRBJ2-5; CDR3 DNA: TGCAGTGCTAGCGGGGGGGCATCCTCCGAGACCCAGTACTTC; CDR3 protein: CSASGGASSETQYF
clone size: few; D gene: NA; V gene: TRBV20-1; J gene: TRBJ2-5; CDR3 DNA: TGCAGTGCGAAGGGGGGGATGCCGGGAGGACCCCAAGAGACCCAGTACTTC; CDR3 protein: CSAKGGMPGGPQETQYF
clone size: few; D gene: NA; V gene: TRBV6-4; J gene: TRBJ2-3; CDR3 DNA: TGTGCCAGCAGTGACTCCGGGAGCCCAGATACGCAGTATTTT; CDR3 protein: CASSDSGSPDTQYF
clone size: medium-sized; D gene: TRBD2; V gene: TRBV6-4; J gene: TRBJ2-3; CDR3 DNA: TGTGCCAGCAGTGAGTCAAGCGGGGCCACAGATACGCAGTATTTT; CDR3 protein: CASSESSGATDTQYF
clone size: once; D gene: TRBD2; V gene: TRBV20-1; J gene: TRBJ2-5; CDR3 DNA: TGCAGTGCTAGACTAGCGGGGGGGATGAGGGAGACCCAGTACTTC; CDR3 protein: CSARLAGGMRETQYF
clone size: few; D gene: TRBD2; V gene: TRBV20-1; J gene: TRBJ2-5; CDR3 DNA: TGCAGTGCTAGAGCGGGGGGGCAGGGAGAGACCCAGTACTTC; CDR3 protein: CSARAGGQGETQYF
clone size: many; D gene: TRBD1; V gene: TRBV7-9; J gene: TRBJ2-1; CDR3 DNA: TGTGCCAGCAGCTTAGTAGGGGACAGGTCCGATGAGCAGTTCTTC; CDR3 protein: CASSLVGDRSDEQFF
clone size: NA; D gene: TRBD1; V gene: TRBV27; J gene: TRBJ2-7; CDR3 DNA: TGTGCTAGAGCCGACAGGGAATTCTACGAGCAGTACTTC; CDR3 protein: CARADREFYEQYF
clone size: large; D gene: TRBD2; V gene: TRBV6-4; J gene: TRBJ2-3; CDR3 DNA: TGTGCCAGCAGTGGGACTAGCGGGGCAGATACGCAGTATTTT; CDR3 protein: CASSGTSGADTQYF
clone size: medium-sized; D gene: TRBD2; V gene: TRBV5-4; J gene: TRBJ2-3; CDR3 DNA: TGTGCCAGCAGACCGGGGGGTGCTAGCACAGATACGCAGTATTTT; CDR3 protein: CASRPGGASTDTQYF
clone size: few; D gene: TRBD1; V gene: TRBV6-5; J gene: TRBJ1-6; CDR3 DNA: TGTGCCAGCAGTCCAGGGACAGAAAATTCACCCCTCCACTTT; CDR3 protein: CASSPGTENSPLHF
clone size: NA; D gene: TRBD2; V gene: TRBV19; J gene: TRBJ2-2; CDR3 DNA: TGTGCCAGTACCGACGAGCGGGAGGGGCCCACCGGGGAGCTGTTTTTT; CDR3 protein: CASTDEREGPTGELFF
clone size: hyperexpanded; D gene: NA; V gene: TRBV6-4; J gene: TRBJ2-1; CDR3 DNA: TGTGCCAGCAGTGATGGGGACTCCAATGAGCAGTTCTTC; CDR3 protein: CASSDGDSNEQFF
clone size: many; D gene: NA; V gene: TRBV6-4; J gene: TRBJ2-1; CDR3 DNA: TGTGCCAGCAGTGACTCAGGGGAGGACAATGAGCAGTTCTTC; CDR3 protein: CASSDSGEDNEQFF